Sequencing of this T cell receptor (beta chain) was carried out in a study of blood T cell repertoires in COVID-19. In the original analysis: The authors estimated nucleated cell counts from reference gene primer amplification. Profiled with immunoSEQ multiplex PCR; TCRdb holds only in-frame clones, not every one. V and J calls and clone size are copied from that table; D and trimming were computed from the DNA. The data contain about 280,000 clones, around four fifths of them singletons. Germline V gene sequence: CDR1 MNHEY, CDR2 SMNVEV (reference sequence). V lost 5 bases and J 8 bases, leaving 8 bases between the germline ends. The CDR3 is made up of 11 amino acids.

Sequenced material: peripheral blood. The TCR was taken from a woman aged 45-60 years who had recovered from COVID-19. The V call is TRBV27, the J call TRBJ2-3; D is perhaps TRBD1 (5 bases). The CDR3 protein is CASSIRGTQYF. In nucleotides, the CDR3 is TGTGCCAGCAGTATAAGGGGTACGCAGTATTTT.